Here is one T cell receptor beta chain with its context. Its antigen is unidentified. PCR involved 60 Vbeta and 13 Jbeta primers. Clones were read by immunoSEQ multiplex PCR, and TCRdb kept only the in-frame ones, dropping some. The sample includes more than 140,000 clones, about three quarters of them seen just once. These data originate in a study of cytomegalovirus exposure and HLA in healthy donors. The wider study: Earlier findings included roughly 100 million unique TCR beta sequences obtained from about 170 million T cells. Assignment to the Caucasian-associated ancestry cluster applied to 75% to 85% of the 350 to 500 genotyped donors.

Study observations and caveats: With further analysis later on, most CMV-associated TCR beta chains appeared HLA-restricted. Later analysis suggested links between common viral pathogens and several top significant clusters.

This CDR3 contains 12 residues. The V gene end was trimmed by 8 bases and the J gene end by 8 bases; junction bases not matched to a gene: 10. CDR1 and CDR2 from the germline V gene are GTSNPN and SVGIG (reference sequence). Sequenced input: PBMCs. This TCR was sampled from a male donor in good health and CMV-seronegative. The chain joins TRBV30 to TRBJ1-2, with 8 bases fitting TRBD1. Here the CDR3 reads CARPQGAWGYTF. The CDR3 bases are TGTGCCCGACCTCAGGGGGCGTGGGGCTACACCTTC.